This T cell receptor beta chain was sequenced in a study of radiation and T cells in renal cell carcinoma. Assay used: immunoSEQ multiplex PCR; TCRdb lists only in-frame clones, some missing. The sample has some 76,000 clones; roughly 80% are singletons. This clone turned up a few times. Germline-derived CDR1 and CDR2 are SGDLS and YYNGEE. Trimming left V 1 base short and J 7 bases short, with 14 bases between. This CDR3 has 15 amino acids. Time point here: blood 2 weeks post-SBRT. Stated treatment: 15 Gy SBRT to primary tumor, nephrectomy 4 weeks later. Source: blood, taken from a patient whose treatment included radiotherapy and nephrectomy. This receptor was taken from a man in his sixties with renal cell carcinoma. The V call is TRBV9, the J call TRBJ2-2; TRBD2 might be the D (5 bases). CDR3 amino acids: CASSVLWSRGGELFF. The CDR3 region has the DNA TGTGCCAGCAGCGTACTCTGGAGTCGGGGCGGGGAGCTGTTTTTT.